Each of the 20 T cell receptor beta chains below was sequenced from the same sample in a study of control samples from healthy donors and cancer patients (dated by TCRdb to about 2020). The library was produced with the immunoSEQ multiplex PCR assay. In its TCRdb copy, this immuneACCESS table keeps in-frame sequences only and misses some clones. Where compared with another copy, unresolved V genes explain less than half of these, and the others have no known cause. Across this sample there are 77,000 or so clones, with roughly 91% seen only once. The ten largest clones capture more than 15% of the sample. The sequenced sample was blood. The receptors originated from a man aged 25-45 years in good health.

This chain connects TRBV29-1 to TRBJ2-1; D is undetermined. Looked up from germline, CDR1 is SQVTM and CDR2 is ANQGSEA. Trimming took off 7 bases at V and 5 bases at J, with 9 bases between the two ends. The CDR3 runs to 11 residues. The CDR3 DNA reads TGCAGCGCCGACAAGGACAATGAGCAGTTCTTC. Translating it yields CSADKDNEQFF.

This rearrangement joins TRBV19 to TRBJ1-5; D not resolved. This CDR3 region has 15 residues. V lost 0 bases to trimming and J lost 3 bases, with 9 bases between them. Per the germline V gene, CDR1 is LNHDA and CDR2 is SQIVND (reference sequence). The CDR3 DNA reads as TGTGCCAGTAGTATAGAGGGGAAGGACAATCAGCCCCAGCATTTT. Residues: CASSIEGKDNQPQHF. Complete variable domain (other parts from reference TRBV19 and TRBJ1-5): DGGITQSPKYLFRKEGQNVTLSCEQNLNHDAMYWYRQDPGQGLRLIYYSQIVNDFQKGDIAEGYSVSREKKESFPLTVTSAQKNPTAFYLCASSIEGKDNQPQHFGDGTRLSIL.

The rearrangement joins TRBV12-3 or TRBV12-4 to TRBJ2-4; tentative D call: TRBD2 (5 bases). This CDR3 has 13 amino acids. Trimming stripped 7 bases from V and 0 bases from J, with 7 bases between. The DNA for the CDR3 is TGTGCCAGCACGGAGGCAGCCAAAAACATTCAGTACTTC. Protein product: CASTEAAKNIQYF.

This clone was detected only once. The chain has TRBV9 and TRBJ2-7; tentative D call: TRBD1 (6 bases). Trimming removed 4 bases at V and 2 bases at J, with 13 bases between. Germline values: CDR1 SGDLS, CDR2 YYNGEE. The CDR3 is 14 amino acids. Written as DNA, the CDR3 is TGTGCCAGCAGCCCAAGACAGGAACCCTACGAGCAGTACTTC. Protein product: CASSPRQEPYEQYF.

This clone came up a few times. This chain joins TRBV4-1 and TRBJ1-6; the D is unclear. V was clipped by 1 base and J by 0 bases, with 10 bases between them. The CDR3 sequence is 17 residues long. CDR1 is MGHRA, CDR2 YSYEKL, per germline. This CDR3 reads CASSQGVISSYNSPLHF. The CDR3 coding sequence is TGCGCCAGCAGCCAAGGAGTTATCAGCTCCTATAATTCACCCCTCCACTTT.

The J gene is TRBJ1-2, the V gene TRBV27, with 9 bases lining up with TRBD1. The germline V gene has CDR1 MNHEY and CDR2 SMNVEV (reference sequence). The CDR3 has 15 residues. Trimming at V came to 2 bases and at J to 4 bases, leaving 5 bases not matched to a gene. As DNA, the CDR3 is TGTGCCAGCAGTTTAGGGACAGGGTATCGCTATGGCTACACCTTC. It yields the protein CASSLGTGYRYGYTF.

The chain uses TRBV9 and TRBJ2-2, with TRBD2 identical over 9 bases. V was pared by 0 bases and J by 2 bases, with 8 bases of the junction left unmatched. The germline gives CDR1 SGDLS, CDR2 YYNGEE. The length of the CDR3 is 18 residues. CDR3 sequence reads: CASSVASGLAGNTGELFF. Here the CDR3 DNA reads TGTGCCAGCAGCGTAGCTTCGGGGCTAGCGGGAAACACCGGGGAGCTGTTTTTT.

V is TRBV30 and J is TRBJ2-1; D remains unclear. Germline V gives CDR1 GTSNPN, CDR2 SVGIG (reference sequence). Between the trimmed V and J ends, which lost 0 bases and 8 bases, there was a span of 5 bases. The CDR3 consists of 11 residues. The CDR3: CAWSVLYEQFF. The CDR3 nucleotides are TGTGCCTGGAGTGTACTCTATGAGCAGTTCTTC.

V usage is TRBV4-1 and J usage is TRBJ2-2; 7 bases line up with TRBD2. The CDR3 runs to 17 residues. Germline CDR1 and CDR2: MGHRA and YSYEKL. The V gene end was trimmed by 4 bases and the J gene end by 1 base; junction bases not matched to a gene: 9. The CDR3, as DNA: TGCGCCAGCAGCCTCATGAGGGCGGGAGTGAACACCGGGGAGCTGTTTTTT. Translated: CASSLMRAGVNTGELFF.

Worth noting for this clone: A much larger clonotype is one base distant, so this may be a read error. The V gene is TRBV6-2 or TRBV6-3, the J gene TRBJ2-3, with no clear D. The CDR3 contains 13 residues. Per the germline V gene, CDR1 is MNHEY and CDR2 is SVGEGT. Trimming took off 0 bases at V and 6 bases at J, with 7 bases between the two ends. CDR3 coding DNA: TGTGCCAGCAGTTACTCGGTGAGTGATACGCAGTATTTT. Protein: CASSYSVSDTQYF.

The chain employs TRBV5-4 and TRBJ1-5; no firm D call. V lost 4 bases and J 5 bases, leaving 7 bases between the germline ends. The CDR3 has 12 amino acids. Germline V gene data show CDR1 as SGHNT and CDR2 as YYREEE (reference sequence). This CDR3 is CASSDGYQPQHF. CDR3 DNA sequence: TGTGCCAGCAGCGACGGATATCAGCCCCAGCATTTT.

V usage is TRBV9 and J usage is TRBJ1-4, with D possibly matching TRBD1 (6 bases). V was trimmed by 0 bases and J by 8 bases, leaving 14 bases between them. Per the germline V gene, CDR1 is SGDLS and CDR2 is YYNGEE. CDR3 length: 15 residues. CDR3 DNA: TGTGCCAGCAGCGTAGGGGGACAATTCGGCGAAAAACTGTTTTTT. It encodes CASSVGGQFGEKLFF.

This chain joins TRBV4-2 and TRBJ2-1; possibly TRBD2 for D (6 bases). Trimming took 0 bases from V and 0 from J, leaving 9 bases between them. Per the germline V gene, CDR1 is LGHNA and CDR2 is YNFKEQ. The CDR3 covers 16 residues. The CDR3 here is CASSQERRGSYNEQFF. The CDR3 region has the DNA TGTGCCAGCAGCCAAGAGCGGAGGGGCTCCTACAATGAGCAGTTCTTC.

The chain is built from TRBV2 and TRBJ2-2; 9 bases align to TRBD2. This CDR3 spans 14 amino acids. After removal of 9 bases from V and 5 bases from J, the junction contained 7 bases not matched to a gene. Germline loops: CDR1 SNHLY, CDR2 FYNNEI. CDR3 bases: TGTGCCAGTCAGCGGGAGGTCGAGACCGGGGAGCTGTTTTTT. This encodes CASQREVETGELFF.

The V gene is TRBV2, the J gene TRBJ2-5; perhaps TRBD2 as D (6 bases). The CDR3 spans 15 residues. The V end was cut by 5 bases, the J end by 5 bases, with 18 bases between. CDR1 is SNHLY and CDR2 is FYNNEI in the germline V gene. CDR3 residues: CASSYGTPKGETQYF. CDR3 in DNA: TGTGCCAGCAGTTACGGGACTCCCAAGGGGGAGACCCAGTACTTC.

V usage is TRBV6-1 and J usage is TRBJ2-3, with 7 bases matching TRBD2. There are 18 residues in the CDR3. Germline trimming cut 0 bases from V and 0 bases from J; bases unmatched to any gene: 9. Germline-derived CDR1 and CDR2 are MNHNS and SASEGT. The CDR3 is CASSEALLGGDSTDTQYF. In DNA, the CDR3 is TGTGCCAGCAGTGAAGCCCTTCTGGGGGGGGATAGCACAGATACGCAGTATTTT.

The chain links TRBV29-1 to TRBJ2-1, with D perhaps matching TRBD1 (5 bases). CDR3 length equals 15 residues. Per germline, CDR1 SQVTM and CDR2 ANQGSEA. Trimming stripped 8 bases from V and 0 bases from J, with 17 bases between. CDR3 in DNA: TGCAGCCTCGTGACAGACCGTCCCTCCTACAATGAGCAGTTCTTC. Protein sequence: CSLVTDRPSYNEQFF.

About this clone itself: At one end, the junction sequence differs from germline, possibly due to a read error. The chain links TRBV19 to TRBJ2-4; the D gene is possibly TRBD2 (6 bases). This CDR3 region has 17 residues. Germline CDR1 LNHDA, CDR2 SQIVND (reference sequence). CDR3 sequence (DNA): TGTGCCAGTAGTTTCCCCTCCGGAGGGCTAGCCGAAAACATTCAGTACTTC. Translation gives CASSFPSGGLAENIQYF.

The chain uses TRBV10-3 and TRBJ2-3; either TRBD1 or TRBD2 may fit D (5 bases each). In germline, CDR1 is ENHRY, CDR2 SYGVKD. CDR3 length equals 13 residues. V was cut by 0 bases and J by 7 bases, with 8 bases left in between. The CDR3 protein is CAISESGVHTQYF. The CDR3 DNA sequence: TGTGCCATCAGTGAGTCGGGGGTACATACGCAGTATTTT.

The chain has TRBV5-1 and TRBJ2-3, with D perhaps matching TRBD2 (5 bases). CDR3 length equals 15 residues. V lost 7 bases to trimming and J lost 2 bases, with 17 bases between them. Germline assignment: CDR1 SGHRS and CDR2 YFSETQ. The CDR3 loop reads CASAGGGNPTDTQYF. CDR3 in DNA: TGCGCCAGCGCGGGTGGAGGAAACCCCACAGATACGCAGTATTTT.